Each of the 21 T cell receptor beta chains below was sequenced from the same sample in a study of T cell responses to AZD1222 COVID-19 vaccine. TCRdb keeps only in-frame clones here, not all; method: immunoSEQ multiplex PCR. The table lists about 140,000 clones, 85% to 90% of them singletons, with more than 1.5% in the top ten. The sample consisted of peripheral blood, taken on day 0 of AZD1222 vaccination. The receptors derive from an adult in good health.

This clone was observed a few times. The chain recombines TRBV7-8 with TRBJ2-1; either TRBD1 or TRBD2 may supply D (7 bases each). The CDR3 totals 15 residues. The germline V gene encodes CDR1 SGHVS and CDR2 FQNEAQ. Trimming cost V 11 bases and J 2 bases, with 19 bases left between them. CDR3 region: CAGQGGAIPYNEQFF. The CDR3, as DNA: TGTGCCGGGCAGGGGGGGGCGATCCCCTACAATGAGCAGTTCTTC.

The chain links TRBV28 to TRBJ1-2, with no clear D. This CDR3 spans 14 amino acids. CDR1 is MDHEN, CDR2 SYDVKM, per germline. The V end was cut by 7 bases, the J end by 6 bases, with 18 bases between. CDR3 in amino acids: CASTIGKGRDGYTF. The CDR3 DNA follows: TGTGCCAGCACCATCGGAAAGGGAAGGGATGGCTACACCTTC.

The chain combines TRBV18 with TRBJ2-7, with TRBD1 matching over 8 bases. V was pared by 5 bases and J by 5 bases, with 8 bases of the junction left unmatched. CDR1 KGHSH and CDR2 LQKENI come from the germline V gene. The CDR3 spans 14 residues. This chain's CDR3 is CASSAGTGPNEQYF. DNA of the CDR3: TGTGCCAGCTCAGCCGGGACAGGTCCTAACGAGCAGTACTTC.

This chain connects TRBV19 to TRBJ2-7; a possible D gene is TRBD2 (6 bases). The CDR3 has 12 residues. V lost 10 bases and J lost 3, with 13 bases in between. Looked up from germline, CDR1 is LNHDA and CDR2 is SQIVND (reference sequence). The CDR3 loop is CATSDSGYEQYF. In DNA form, the CDR3 reads TGTGCCACCAGTGATAGCGGCTACGAGCAGTACTTC.

V is TRBV6-5 and J is TRBJ2-3; 9 nucleotides match TRBD2. J was trimmed by 3 bases and V by 6 bases; bases with no gene match: 7. Germline V CDR1 and CDR2: MNHEY, SVGAGI. This CDR3 spans 15 amino acids. CDR3 amino acids: CASRPSSGITDTQYF. The CDR3 nucleotides are TGTGCCAGCAGACCTTCTAGCGGGATAACAGATACGCAGTATTTT.

The rearrangement uses TRBV11-2 and TRBJ1-2; no definite D call. Germline V gene data show CDR1 as SGHAT and CDR2 as FQNNGV. Trimming shortened V by 5 bases and J by 2 bases, and 12 bases separated the two germline ends. This CDR3 has 14 amino acids. The CDR3 loop is CASSLMGRNYGYTF. For the CDR3, the DNA is TGTGCCAGCAGCCTAATGGGGAGGAACTATGGCTACACCTTC.

This clone is a singleton in its sample. This chain uses TRBV30 with TRBJ1-3; the D is unclear. Trimming removed 4 bases from V and 0 bases from J, with 10 bases in between. Germline V gene sequence: CDR1 GTSNPN, CDR2 SVGIG (reference sequence). CDR3 size: 14 residues. This CDR3 reads CAWILRGSGNTIYF. The CDR3 DNA is TGTGCCTGGATCCTCAGAGGCTCTGGAAACACCATATATTTT.

The J gene is TRBJ2-3, the V gene TRBV10-2, with 9 nucleotides matching TRBD2. Germline CDR1 reads WSHSY; CDR2 reads SAAADI. Germline trimming cut 6 bases from V and 3 bases from J; bases unmatched to any gene: 10. This CDR3 is built from 16 residues. The DNA of the CDR3 is TGCGCCAGCAGGGACATAGCGGGGGTTGTGACAGATACGCAGTATTTT. This codes for CASRDIAGVVTDTQYF.

This chain joins TRBV7-8 and TRBJ2-3; D is ambiguous. Germline V gene lookup returns CDR1 SGHVS and CDR2 FQNEAQ. V was pared by 1 base and J by 6 bases, with 8 bases between. The CDR3 runs 13 residues. This CDR3 is CASSLVGYDTQYF. For the CDR3, the DNA is TGTGCCAGCAGCTTAGTTGGGTACGATACGCAGTATTTT. Looking up the rest from reference TRBV7-8 and TRBJ2-3 gives the full variable domain: GAGVSQSPRYKVAKRGQDVALRCDPISGHVSLFWYQQALGQGPEFLTYFQNEAQLDKSGLPSDRFFAERPEGSVSTLKIQRTQQEDSAVYLCASSLVGYDTQYFGPGTRLTVL.

This clone turned up a few times. The CDR3 is CASSSSRETQYF. In DNA, the CDR3 is TGTGCCAGTAGTAGCTCCCGAGAGACCCAGTACTTC. V is TRBV19 and J is TRBJ2-5; D is uncertain. Germline-derived CDR1 and CDR2 are LNHDA and SQIVND (reference sequence). The CDR3 has 12 amino acids. The V and J ends lost 4 bases and 4 bases respectively, with 7 bases between them. The full variable domain, completed using reference TRBV19 and TRBJ2-5, is DGGITQSPKYLFRKEGQNVTLSCEQNLNHDAMYWYRQDPGQGLRLIYYSQIVNDFQKGDIAEGYSVSREKKESFPLTVTSAQKNPTAFYLCASSSSRETQYFGPGTRLLVL.

The chain links TRBV6-5 to TRBJ1-2, with D possibly matching TRBD1 (5 bases). Trimming removed 6 bases from V and 6 bases from J, with 14 bases in between. The CDR3 loop spans 13 amino acids. Germline CDR1 and CDR2: MNHEY and SVGAGI. The CDR3, as DNA: TGTGCCAGCAGGGCGGGGACGGGCCATGGCTACACCTTC. It codes for CASRAGTGHGYTF.

The V and J genes are TRBV5-8 and TRBJ2-2, with 9 bases that match TRBD2. Looked up from germline, CDR1 is SGHTS and CDR2 is YDEGEE. With 10 bases clipped from V and 1 base from J, the junction kept 17 bases outside the gene matches. The CDR3 contains 18 residues. CDR3 sequence reads: CAQNRWVSGRRNTGELFF. Here the CDR3 DNA reads TGTGCCCAGAATAGATGGGTTAGCGGGAGAAGGAACACCGGGGAGCTGTTTTTT.

CDR3 sequence reads: CASSESPGLAGPYNEQFF. The CDR3 nucleotides are TGCGCCAGCAGTGAGAGCCCGGGGCTAGCGGGCCCCTACAATGAGCAGTTCTTC. The V and J genes are TRBV10-2 and TRBJ2-1, with TRBD2 matching over 8 bases. Per the germline V gene, CDR1 is WSHSY and CDR2 is SAAADI. This CDR3 spans 18 amino acids. Germline trimming cut 2 bases from V and 2 bases from J; bases unmatched to any gene: 11.

The chain combines TRBV20-1 with TRBJ2-1; 12 bases are a match to TRBD2. Germline V CDR1 and CDR2: DFQATT, SNEGSKA (reference sequence). This CDR3 spans 16 amino acids. Trimming at V came to 3 bases and at J to 4 bases, leaving 7 bases not matched to a gene. The CDR3 sequence: CSASGLAGGAYNEQFF. The CDR3, as DNA: TGCAGTGCTAGTGGGCTAGCGGGAGGGGCTTACAATGAGCAGTTCTTC.

This sequence joins TRBV5-6 and TRBJ1-2; D is possibly TRBD1 (5 bases). This CDR3 has 14 residues. Trimming removed 0 bases at V and 5 bases at J, with 11 bases between. Per the germline V gene, CDR1 is SGHDT and CDR2 is YYEEEE. The CDR3 sequence is CASSLVGTGYGYTF. The CDR3 nucleotides are TGTGCCAGCAGCTTGGTCGGGACGGGGTATGGCTACACCTTC.

This sequence joins TRBV30 and TRBJ2-2; 13 nucleotides agree with TRBD2. Germline loops: CDR1 GTSNPN, CDR2 SVGIG (reference sequence). J was trimmed by 1 base and V by 7 bases; bases with no gene match: 24. The CDR3 spans 22 residues. The CDR3 nucleotides read TGTGCCTCCCCCCTCCAAATCTACGTCGGACTAGCGGGGGCAAAGAACACCGGGGAGCTGTTTTTT. Protein sequence: CASPLQIYVGLAGAKNTGELFF. The whole variable domain, remainder taken from reference TRBV30 and TRBJ2-2, is SQTIHQWPATLVQPVGSPLSLECTVEGTSNPNLYWYRQAAGRGLQLLFYSVGIGQISSEVPQNLSASRPQDRQFILSSKKLLLSDSGFYLCASPLQIYVGLAGAKNTGELFFGEGSRLTVL.

The J gene is TRBJ2-3, the V gene TRBV7-6, with TRBD2 matching over 8 bases. The CDR3 length is 16 residues. Trimming took 1 base from V and 5 from J; bases not matched to a gene: 8. Per germline, CDR1 SGHVS and CDR2 FNYEAQ. CDR3 protein: CASSLVSGGQVDTQYF. CDR3 DNA: TGTGCCAGCAGCTTAGTGTCGGGGGGGCAGGTAGATACGCAGTATTTT.

V and J are TRBV29-1 and TRBJ1-1, with 9 bases matching TRBD1. Trimming cost V 7 bases and J 1 base; bases outside gene matches: 7. The CDR3 sequence is 14 residues long. CDR1 and CDR2 (germline): SQVTM, ANQGSEA. CDR3 sequence (DNA): TGCAGCGGGACAGGGGACACGTGGAACACTGAAGCTTTCTTT. It is translated as CSGTGDTWNTEAFF.

With regard to this clone: Other DNA sequences in this specimen translate into the identical CDR3. The J gene is TRBJ1-1, the V gene TRBV5-1; D not resolved. V dropped 0 bases and J dropped 1 base, with 7 bases sitting between them. The V gene's germline CDR1 is SGHRS and CDR2 YFSETQ. There are 14 residues in the CDR3. CDR3 sequence reads: CASSLVAGNTEAFF. For the CDR3, the DNA is TGCGCCAGCAGCTTGGTAGCAGGGAACACTGAAGCTTTCTTT.

The chain links TRBV3-1 (or the pseudogene TRBV3-2) to TRBJ2-5, with 14 bases identical to TRBD2. The ends lost 5 bases at V and 4 bases at J; junction bases unmatched: 3. The CDR3 loop spans 15 amino acids. Germline CDR1 LGHDT, CDR2 YNNKEL (reference sequence). The CDR3 protein is CASSWGLAGVETQYF. Written as DNA, the CDR3 is TGTGCCAGCAGCTGGGGACTAGCGGGGGTAGAGACCCAGTACTTC.

This chain links TRBV29-1 with TRBJ1-5, with D possibly TRBD1 on 5 matching bases. V dropped 2 bases and J dropped 0 bases, with 11 bases sitting between them. The germline CDR1 and CDR2 sequences are SQVTM and ANQGSEA. The CDR3 has 15 residues. This chain's CDR3 is CSVERGGDSNQPQHF. CDR3 bases: TGCAGCGTTGAAAGGGGAGGTGATAGCAATCAGCCCCAGCATTTT.